The entry below describes one T cell receptor (beta chain). This sample was taken from a study of blood T cell repertoires in COVID-19. Study-wide background: Material from acute and convalescent COVID-19 was sourced from the United States, Italy and Spain.

The J segment lost 6 bases and the V segment lost 0 bases, leaving 18 bases of the junction unmatched. Germline V gives CDR1 SGHNT, CDR2 YENEEA. This CDR3 has 20 residues. Clones were sequenced by immunoSEQ multiplex PCR, and TCRdb holds only the in-frame ones, with some missing. The table records 200,000 to 300,000 clones, about nine tenths of them present only once. The Seattle site enrolled patients during active infection and followed them longitudinally. The sequencing sample was made of peripheral blood. This sequence originates from a man under 40 with COVID-19, enrolled during active disease. The genes are TRBV11-3 and TRBJ2-1, with TRBD1 matching over 9 bases. CDR3 amino acids: CASSLDLPLGPGQGSNEQFF. CDR3 in DNA: TGTGCCAGCAGCTTAGATCTTCCATTGGGGCCGGGACAGGGTAGCAATGAGCAGTTCTTC. Looking up the rest from reference TRBV11-3 and TRBJ2-1 gives the full variable domain: EAGVVQSPRYKIIEKKQPVAFWCNPISGHNTLYWYLQNLGQGPELLIRYENEEAVDDSQLPKDRFSAERLKGVDSTLKIQPAELGDSAVYLCASSLDLPLGPGQGSNEQFFGPGTRLTVL.